This T cell receptor beta chain is drawn from a study of CXCR3-negative and CXCR3-positive naive CD8 T cells. Regarding the study as a whole: Naive CXCR3-negative cells resembled naive CXCR3-positive cells in TRBV-TRBJ usage; memory cells differed. CXCR3-positive naive cells had more hydrophobic TRB CDR3s than CXCR3-negative naive cells.

The study made its TRB cDNA libraries by 5' RACE, adding UMI labels. TCRdb re-called the 5' RACE reads, yielding one record per CDR3 amino acid sequence without DNA. In total, the table holds fewer than 50,000 distinct CDR3 sequences. The CDR3 has 12 amino acids. Turning to this clonotype: Its antigen is not known.

Input material: naive CXCR3- CD8+ T cells from blood. Subset denoted: CD45RO-CCR7+CD27+CD95- naive CD8+ T cells lacking CXCR3 (TNR3-). This receptor was taken from a human donor in good health. Some clones in this sample may be carry-over from other donors' samples. This chain connects TRBV6-7 to TRBJ2-7. TRBV6-7 is marked as an open reading frame, function uncertain. CDR3 protein: CASSATAYEQYF.